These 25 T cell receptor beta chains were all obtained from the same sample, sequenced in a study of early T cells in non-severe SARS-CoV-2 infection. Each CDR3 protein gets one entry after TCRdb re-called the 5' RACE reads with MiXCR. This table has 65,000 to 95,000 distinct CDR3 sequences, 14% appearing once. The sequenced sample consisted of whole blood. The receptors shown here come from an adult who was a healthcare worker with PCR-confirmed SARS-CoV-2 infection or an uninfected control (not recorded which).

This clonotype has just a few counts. The CDR3 sequence is CASSKVEGQSYEQYF. CDR3 coding DNA: TGTGCCAGCAGCAAAGTTGAGGGACAGTCCTACGAGCAGTACTTC. This chain uses TRBV21-1 with TRBJ2-7; the table's D call of TRBD1 was not tested on the DNA. TRBV21-1 represents a pseudogene. The CDR3 covers 15 residues.

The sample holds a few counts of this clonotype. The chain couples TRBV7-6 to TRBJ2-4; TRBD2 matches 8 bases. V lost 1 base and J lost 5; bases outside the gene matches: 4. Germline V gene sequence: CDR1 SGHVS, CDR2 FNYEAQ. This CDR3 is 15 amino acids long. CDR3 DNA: TGTGCCAGCAGCTTAGACGGGACTAGTGAAAACATTCAGTACTTC. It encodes CASSLDGTSENIQYF. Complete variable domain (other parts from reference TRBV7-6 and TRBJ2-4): GAGVSQSPRYKVTKRGQDVALRCDPISGHVSLYWYRQALGQGPEFLTYFNYEAQQDKSGLPNDRFSAERPEGSISTLTIQRTEQRDSAMYRCASSLDGTSENIQYFGAGTRLSVL.

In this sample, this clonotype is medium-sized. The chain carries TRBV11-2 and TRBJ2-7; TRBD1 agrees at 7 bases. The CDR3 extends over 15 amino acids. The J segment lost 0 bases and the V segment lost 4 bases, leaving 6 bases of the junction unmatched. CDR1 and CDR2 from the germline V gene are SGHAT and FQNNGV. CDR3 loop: CASSSSGTASYEQYF. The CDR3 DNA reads TGTGCCAGCAGCTCGTCCGGGACAGCCTCCTACGAGCAGTACTTC. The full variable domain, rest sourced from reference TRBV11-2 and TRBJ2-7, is EAGVAQSPRYKIIEKRQSVAFWCNPISGHATLYWYQQILGQGPKLLIQFQNNGVVDDSQLPKDRFSAERLKGVDSTLKIQPAKLEDSAVYLCASSSSGTASYEQYFGPGTRLTVT.

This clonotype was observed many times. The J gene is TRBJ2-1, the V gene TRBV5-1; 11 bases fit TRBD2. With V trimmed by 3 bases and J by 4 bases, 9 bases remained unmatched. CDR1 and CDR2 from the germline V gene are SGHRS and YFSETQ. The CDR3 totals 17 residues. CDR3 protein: CASSWLAWTSGYNEQFF. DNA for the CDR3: TGCGCCAGCAGCTGGCTGGCGTGGACTAGCGGGTACAATGAGCAGTTCTTC.

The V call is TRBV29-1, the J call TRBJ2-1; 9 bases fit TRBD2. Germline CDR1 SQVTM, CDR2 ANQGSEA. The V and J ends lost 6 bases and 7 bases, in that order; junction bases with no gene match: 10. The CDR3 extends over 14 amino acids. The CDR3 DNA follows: TGCAGCGTCGGAAGGGCGGGGGGGCCTAATGAGCAGTTCTTC. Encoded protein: CSVGRAGGPNEQFF.

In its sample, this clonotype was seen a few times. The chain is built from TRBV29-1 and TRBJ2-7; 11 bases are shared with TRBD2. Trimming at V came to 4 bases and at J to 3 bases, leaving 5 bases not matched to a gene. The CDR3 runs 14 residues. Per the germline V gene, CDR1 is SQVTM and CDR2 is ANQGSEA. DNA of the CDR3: TGCAGCGTTGCCGGGACTAGCGGTTTCTACGAGCAGTACTTC. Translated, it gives CSVAGTSGFYEQYF.

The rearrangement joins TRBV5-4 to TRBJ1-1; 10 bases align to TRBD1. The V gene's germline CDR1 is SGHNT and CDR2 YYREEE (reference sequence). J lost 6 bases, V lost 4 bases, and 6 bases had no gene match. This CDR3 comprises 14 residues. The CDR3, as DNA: TGTGCCAGCAGCCACCCCGACAGGGGGCCTGAAGCTTTCTTT. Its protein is CASSHPDRGPEAFF.

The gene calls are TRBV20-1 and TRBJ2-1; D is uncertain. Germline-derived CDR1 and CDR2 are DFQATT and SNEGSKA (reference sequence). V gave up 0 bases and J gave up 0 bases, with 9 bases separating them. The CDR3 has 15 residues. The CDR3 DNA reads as TGCAGTGCTAGAGATCCGGCCCGCTCCTACAATGAGCAGTTCTTC. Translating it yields CSARDPARSYNEQFF.

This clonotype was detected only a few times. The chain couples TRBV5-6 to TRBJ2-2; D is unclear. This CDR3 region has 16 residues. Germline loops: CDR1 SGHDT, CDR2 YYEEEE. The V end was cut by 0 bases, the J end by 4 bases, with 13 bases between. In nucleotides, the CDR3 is TGTGCCAGCAGCTTGGTGGGCGCCACGGGCACCGGGGAGCTGTTTTTT. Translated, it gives CASSLVGATGTGELFF.

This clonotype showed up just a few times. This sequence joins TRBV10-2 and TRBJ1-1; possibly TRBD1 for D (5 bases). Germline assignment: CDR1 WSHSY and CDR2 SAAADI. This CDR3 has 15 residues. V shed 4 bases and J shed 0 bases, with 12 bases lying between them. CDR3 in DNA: TGCGCCAGCAGTGTCGGGACGGCTATGAACACTGAAGCTTTCTTT. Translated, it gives CASSVGTAMNTEAFF.

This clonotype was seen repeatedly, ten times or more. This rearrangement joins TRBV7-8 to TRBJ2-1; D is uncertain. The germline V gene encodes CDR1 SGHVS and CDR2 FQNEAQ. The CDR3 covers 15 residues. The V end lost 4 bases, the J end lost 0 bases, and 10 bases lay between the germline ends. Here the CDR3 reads CASSSGYSSYNEQFF. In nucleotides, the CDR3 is TGTGCCAGCAGCTCCGGATACAGCTCCTACAATGAGCAGTTCTTC.

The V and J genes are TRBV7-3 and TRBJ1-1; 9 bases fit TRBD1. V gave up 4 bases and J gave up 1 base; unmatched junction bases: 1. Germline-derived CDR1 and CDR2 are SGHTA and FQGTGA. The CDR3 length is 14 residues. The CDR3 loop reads CASSSDRGNTEAFF. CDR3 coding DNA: TGTGCCAGCAGCTCGGACAGGGGGAACACTGAAGCTTTCTTT.

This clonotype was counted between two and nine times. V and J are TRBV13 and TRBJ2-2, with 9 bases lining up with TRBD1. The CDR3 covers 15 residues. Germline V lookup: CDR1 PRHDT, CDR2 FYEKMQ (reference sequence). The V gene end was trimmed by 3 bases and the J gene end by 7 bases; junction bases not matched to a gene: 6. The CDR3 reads CASSFRTGDVGELFF. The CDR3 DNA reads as TGTGCCAGCAGCTTTAGGACAGGGGATGTCGGGGAGCTGTTTTTT.

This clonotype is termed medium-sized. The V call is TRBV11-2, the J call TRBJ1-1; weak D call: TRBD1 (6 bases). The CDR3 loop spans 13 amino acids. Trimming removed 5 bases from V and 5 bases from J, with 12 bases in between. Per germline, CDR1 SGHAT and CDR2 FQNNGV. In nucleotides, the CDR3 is TGTGCCAGCAGCAAACAGGGAGAGACTGAAGCTTTCTTT. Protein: CASSKQGETEAFF.

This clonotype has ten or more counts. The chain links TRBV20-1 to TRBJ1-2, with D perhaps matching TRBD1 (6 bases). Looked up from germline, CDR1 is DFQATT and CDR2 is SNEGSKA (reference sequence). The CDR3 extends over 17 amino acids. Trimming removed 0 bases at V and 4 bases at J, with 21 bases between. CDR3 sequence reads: CSARDLVGGGTSYGYTF. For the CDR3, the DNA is TGCAGTGCTAGAGATTTGGTGGGAGGGGGAACCTCCTATGGCTACACCTTC.

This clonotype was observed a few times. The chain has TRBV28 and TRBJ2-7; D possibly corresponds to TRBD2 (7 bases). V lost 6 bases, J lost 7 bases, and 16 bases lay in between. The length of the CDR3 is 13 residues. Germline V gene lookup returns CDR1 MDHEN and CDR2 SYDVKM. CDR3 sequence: CASRNRGAWEQYF. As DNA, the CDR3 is TGTGCCAGCAGGAATCGGGGGGCTTGGGAGCAGTACTTC.

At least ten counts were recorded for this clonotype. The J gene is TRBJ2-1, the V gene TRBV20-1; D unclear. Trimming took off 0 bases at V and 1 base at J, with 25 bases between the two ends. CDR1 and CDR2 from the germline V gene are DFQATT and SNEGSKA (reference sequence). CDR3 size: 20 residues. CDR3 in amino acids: CSARDRLVVQKHRSYNEQFF. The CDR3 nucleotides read TGCAGTGCTAGAGATCGGCTAGTGGTGCAAAAGCATCGATCCTACAATGAGCAGTTCTTC.

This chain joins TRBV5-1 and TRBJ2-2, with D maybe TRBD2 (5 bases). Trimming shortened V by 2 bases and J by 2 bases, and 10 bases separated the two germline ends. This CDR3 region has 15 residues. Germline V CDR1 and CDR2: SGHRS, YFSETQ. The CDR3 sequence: CASSFRLQNTGELFF. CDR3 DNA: TGCGCCAGCAGCTTTAGACTACAAAACACCGGGGAGCTGTTTTTT. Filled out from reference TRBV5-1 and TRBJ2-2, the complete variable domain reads KAGVTQTPRYLIKTRGQQVTLSCSPISGHRSVSWYQQTPGQGLQFLFEYFSETQRNKGNFPGRFSGRQFSNSRSEMNVSTLELGDSALYLCASSFRLQNTGELFFGEGSRLTVL.

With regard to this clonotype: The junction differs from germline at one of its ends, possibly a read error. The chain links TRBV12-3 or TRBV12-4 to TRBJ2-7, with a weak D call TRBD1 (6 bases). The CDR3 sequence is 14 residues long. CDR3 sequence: CASSLAGESNEQYF. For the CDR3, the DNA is TGTGCCAGCAGTCTAGCAGGGGAGTCCAACGAGCAGTACTTC.

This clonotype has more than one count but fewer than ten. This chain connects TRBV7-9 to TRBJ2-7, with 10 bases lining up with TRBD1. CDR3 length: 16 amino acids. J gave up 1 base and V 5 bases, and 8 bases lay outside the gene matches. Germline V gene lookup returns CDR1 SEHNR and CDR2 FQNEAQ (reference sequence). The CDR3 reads CASSHAGTGESYEQYF. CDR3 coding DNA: TGTGCCAGCAGCCACGCCGGGACAGGGGAGTCCTACGAGCAGTACTTC.

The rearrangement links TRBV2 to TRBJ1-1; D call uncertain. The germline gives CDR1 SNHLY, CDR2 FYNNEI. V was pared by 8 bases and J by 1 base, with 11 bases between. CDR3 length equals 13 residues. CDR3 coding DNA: TGTGCCAGCTCCGGGCACGAGAACACTGAAGCTTTCTTT. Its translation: CASSGHENTEAFF.

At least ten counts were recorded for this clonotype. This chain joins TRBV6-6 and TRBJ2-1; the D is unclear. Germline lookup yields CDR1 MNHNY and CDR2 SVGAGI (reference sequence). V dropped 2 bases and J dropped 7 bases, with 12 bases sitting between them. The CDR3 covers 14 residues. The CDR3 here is CASSYPPSGNEQFF. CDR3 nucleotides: TGTGCCAGCAGTTACCCGCCGTCCGGGAATGAGCAGTTCTTC.

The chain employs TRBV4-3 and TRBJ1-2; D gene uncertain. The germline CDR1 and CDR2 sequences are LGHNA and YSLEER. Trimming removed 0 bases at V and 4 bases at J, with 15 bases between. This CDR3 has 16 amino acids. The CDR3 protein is CASSQDFKRAIYGYTF. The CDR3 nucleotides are TGCGCCAGCAGCCAAGATTTTAAGAGGGCGATCTATGGCTACACCTTC.

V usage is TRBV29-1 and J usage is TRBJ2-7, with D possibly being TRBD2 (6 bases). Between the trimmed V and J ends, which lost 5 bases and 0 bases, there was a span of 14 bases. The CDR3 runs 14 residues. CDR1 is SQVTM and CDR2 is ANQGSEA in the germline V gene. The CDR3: CSVSGLLSSYEQYF. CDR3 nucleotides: TGCAGCGTTTCCGGACTACTAAGCTCCTACGAGCAGTACTTC.

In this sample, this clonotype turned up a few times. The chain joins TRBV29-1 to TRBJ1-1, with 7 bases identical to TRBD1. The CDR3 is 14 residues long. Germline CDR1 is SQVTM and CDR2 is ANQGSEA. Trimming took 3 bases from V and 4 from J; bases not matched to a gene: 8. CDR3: CSVDERQGGTEAFF. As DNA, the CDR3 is TGCAGCGTTGATGAACGACAGGGCGGCACTGAAGCTTTCTTT.